The sequence of this TCR beta chain was determined in a study of shared clonotypes between healthy human individuals. The assay was immunoSEQ multiplex PCR, and TCRdb's table has in-frame clones only and misses some. The sample consists of 550,000 to 850,000 clones, roughly 72% of them appearing once. V gave up 3 bases and J gave up 7 bases; unmatched junction bases: 6. CDR3 length: 15 amino acids. Germline values: CDR1 SGHNT, CDR2 YYREEE (reference sequence). The sequencing sample was made of memory CD4+ T cells sorted from blood. Regarding subset: CD45RA-negative fraction. The TCR originated in a woman between 25 and 40 years old in good health. This chain links TRBV5-4 with TRBJ2-1; 11 bases map to TRBD2. CDR3: CASSSGTSGWNEQFF. In DNA, the CDR3 is TGTGCCAGCAGCTCTGGGACTAGCGGATGGAATGAGCAGTTCTTC.